The TCR beta chain described here comes from a study of T cell repertoires in cytomegalovirus infection (dated by TCRdb to between 2018 and 2020). Looking at the study overall: Donor HLA type was relevant to the analysis, because carriage of CMV infection together with the matching HLA type was indicated by public TCR beta signatures. Beyond this particular receptor, the publication reports: The ex vivo response was dominated by HLA-C-restricted CMV-specific TCR beta clonotypes, which also provided the single most frequent clonotype in two of eight donors. In both this cohort and an independent cohort of 350 to 400 donors, the cumulative frequency of public TCR beta family members distinguished carriers of CMV infection plus the relevant HLA type.

This clonotype was detected ten times or more. Its antigen remains undetermined. Base qualities are not provided; no much larger clone lies one nucleotide away. The sample was run on an Illumina HiSeq 1500. In TCRdb, the public reads were trimmed at Q25 with fastp and aligned with MiXCR, with productive beta chains retained. Rows are combined by CDR3 protein, so each entry shows the most common genes and DNA. Across this sample there are fewer than 200,000 distinct CDR3 sequences, with around an eighth seen only once. 25% to 30% of the sample is in the top ten clones. Trimming costs V 6 bases and J 5 bases, and their ends lie 14 bases apart. From the cysteine through the phenylalanine, the CDR3 covers 15 amino acids. The DNA shown is the 45-base CDR3, in frame from base 1. The germline V gene provides CDR1 SNHLY and CDR2 FYNNEI.

The rearrangement combines TRBV2 with TRBJ1-6, with TRBD1 as a weak D call on 5 bases. The sequence derives from a human donor in good health (CMV status not recorded). Some clones in this sample may be carry-over from other donors' samples. The source material was PBMCs. CDR3 region: CASRSAPGHNSPLHF. The nucleotide sequence reads TGTGCCAGCAGATCAGCTCCGGGACATAATTCACCCCTCCACTTT.